This T cell receptor beta chain was sequenced during a study of STAT3 mutations in large granular lymphocyte leukemia. Study-level results: Samples missed the first appearance of the clone. At least one immunodominant TCR beta clonotype appeared in every T-cell large granular lymphocyte leukemia patient. In about 35% of the 18 patients, new TCR clonotypes emerged after therapy.

Comment on this clone: Its target is not known.

Trimming took 1 base from V and 7 from J, leaving 10 bases between them. Germline V lookup: CDR1 SGHDN, CDR2 FVKESK. CDR3 size: 13 residues. Only in-frame clones appear in the TCRdb table, and some are missing; sequencing was by immunoSEQ multiplex PCR. The sample lists roughly 5,900 clones, roughly 86% occurring once. Material: PBMCs. This chain uses TRBV14 with TRBJ2-5; the D is unclear. The clonotype comes from a human donor with T large granular lymphocyte leukemia. Some clones in this sample may be carry-over from other donors' samples. The CDR3 sequence: CASSQGAGRTQYF. In DNA form, the CDR3 reads TGTGCCAGCAGCCAAGGGGCCGGTAGGACCCAGTACTTC.